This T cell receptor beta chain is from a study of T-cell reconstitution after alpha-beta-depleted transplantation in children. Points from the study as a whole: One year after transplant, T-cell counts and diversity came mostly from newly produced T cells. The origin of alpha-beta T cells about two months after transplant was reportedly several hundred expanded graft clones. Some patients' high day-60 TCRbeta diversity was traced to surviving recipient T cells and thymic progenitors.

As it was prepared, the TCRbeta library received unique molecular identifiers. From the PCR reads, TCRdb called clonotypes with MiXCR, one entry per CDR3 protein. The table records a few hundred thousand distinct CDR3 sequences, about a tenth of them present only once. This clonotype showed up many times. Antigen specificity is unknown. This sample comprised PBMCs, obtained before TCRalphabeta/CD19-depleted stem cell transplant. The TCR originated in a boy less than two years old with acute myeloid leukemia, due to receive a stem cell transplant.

The CDR3 coding sequence is TGCGCCAGCAGCCAAGACTCCCGCGGGATATCCTACAATGAGCAGTTCTTC. It codes for CASSQDSRGISYNEQFF. The chain carries TRBV4-3 and TRBJ2-1; a possible D gene is TRBD2 (6 bases). The CDR3 totals 17 residues. Germline assignment: CDR1 LGHNA and CDR2 YSLEER. V was shortened by 0 bases and J by 1 base, with 13 bases between the two germline ends.